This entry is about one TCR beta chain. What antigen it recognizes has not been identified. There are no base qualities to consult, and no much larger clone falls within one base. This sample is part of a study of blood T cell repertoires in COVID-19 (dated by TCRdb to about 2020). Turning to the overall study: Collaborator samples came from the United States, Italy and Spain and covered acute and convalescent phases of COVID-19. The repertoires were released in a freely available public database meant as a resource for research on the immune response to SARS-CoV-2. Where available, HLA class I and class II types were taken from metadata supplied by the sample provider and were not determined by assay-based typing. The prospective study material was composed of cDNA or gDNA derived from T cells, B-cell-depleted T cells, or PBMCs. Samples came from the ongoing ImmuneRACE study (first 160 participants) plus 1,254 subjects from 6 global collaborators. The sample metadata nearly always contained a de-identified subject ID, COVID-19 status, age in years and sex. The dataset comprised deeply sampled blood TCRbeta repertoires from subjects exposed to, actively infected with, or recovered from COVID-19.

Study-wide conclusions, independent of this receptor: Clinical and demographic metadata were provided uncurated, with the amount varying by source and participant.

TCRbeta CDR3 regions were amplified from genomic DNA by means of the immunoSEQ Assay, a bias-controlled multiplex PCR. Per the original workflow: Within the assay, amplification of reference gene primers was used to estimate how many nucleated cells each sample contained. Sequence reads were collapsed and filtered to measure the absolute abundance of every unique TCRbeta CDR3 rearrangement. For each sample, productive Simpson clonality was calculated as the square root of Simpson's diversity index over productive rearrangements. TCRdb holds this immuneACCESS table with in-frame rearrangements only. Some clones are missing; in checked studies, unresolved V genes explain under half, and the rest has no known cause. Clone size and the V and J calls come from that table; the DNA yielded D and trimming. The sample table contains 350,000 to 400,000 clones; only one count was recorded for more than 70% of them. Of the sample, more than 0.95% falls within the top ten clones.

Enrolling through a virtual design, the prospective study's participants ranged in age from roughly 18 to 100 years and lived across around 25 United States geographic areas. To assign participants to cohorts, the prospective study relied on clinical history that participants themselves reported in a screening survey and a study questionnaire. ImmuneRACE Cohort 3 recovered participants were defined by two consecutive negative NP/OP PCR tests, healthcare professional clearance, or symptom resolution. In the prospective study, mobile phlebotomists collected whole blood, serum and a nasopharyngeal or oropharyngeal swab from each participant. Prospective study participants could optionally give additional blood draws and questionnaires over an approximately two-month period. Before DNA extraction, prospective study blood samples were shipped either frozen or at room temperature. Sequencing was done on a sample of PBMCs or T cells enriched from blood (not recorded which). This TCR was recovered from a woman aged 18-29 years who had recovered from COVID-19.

The sequenced DNA is TGCGCCAGCAGCTTGGCCGGGACTGGCGCCTACGAGCAGTACTTC. Its translation is CASSLAGTGAYEQYF. The sequence is built from TRBV5-1 and TRBJ2-7; the D region possibly corresponds to TRBD2 (6 bases align). V is reduced by 0 bases and J by 2 bases, leaving a spacing of 12 bases between them. The CDR3 runs 15 amino acids, cysteine and phenylalanine included. The only DNA kept is the CDR3, 45 bases in frame from the first base. From a lookup of the germline V gene, CDR1 and CDR2 are SGHRS and YFSETQ. Joined to the reference TRBV5-1 and TRBJ2-7 proteins, this CDR3 gives the full variable domain: KAGVTQTPRYLIKTRGQQVTLSCSPISGHRSVSWYQQTPGQGLQFLFEYFSETQRNKGNFPGRFSGRQFSNSRSEMNVSTLELGDSALYLCASSLAGTGAYEQYFGPGTRLTVT.